One sample yielded the 15 T cell receptor beta chains listed below, sequenced in a study of cytomegalovirus exposure and HLA in healthy donors. The PCR had 60 Vbeta and 13 Jbeta primers. The assay was immunoSEQ multiplex PCR, and TCRdb's table has in-frame clones only and misses some. The data show fewer than 200,000 clones, approximately 70% seen once. Sequencing input: PBMCs. These receptors were collected from a man aged 40-55 years in good health and CMV-seropositive.

CDR3: CASSSSIGGAVNTGELFF. The CDR3 nucleotides are TGCGCCAGCAGCTCGTCAATTGGGGGGGCCGTCAACACCGGGGAGCTGTTTTTT. The chain recombines TRBV5-1 with TRBJ2-2, with a tentative D call TRBD2 (7 bases). The germline gives CDR1 SGHRS, CDR2 YFSETQ. This CDR3 spans 18 amino acids. With 3 bases removed from V and 2 bases from J, the gap between germline ends came to 20 bases.

This clone was detected a few times. The chain recombines TRBV19 with TRBJ1-6, with 8 bases aligning to TRBD1. The CDR3 covers 14 residues. CDR1 LNHDA and CDR2 SQIVND come from the germline V gene (reference sequence). With V trimmed by 6 bases and J by 13 bases, 11 bases remained unmatched. The CDR3 bases are TGTGCCAGTAGCCCCGGGACAGGCCTACGGCCCCTCCACTTT. Translated: CASSPGTGLRPLHF.

The rearrangement joins TRBV25-1 to TRBJ2-1; TRBD1 is a possible D gene (6 bases). Germline CDR1 reads MGHDK; CDR2 reads SYGVNS. Trimming left V 3 bases short and J 7 bases short, with 13 bases between. The CDR3 has 14 residues. The CDR3 loop is CASSDEGDRNEQFF. Here the CDR3 DNA reads TGTGCCAGCAGTGACGAGGGGGATAGGAATGAGCAGTTCTTC.

The V gene is TRBV2, the J gene TRBJ2-3; the D gene is possibly TRBD2 (5 bases). The CDR3 is 15 residues long. V shed 6 bases and J shed 2 bases, with 15 bases lying between them. Germline V gene data show CDR1 as SNHLY and CDR2 as FYNNEI. The DNA of the CDR3 is TGTGCCAGCAGCTCGGGGATGGCAGACACAGATACGCAGTATTTT. Its translation: CASSSGMADTDTQYF.

The genes are TRBV14 and TRBJ2-3; TRBD1 matches 7 bases. V was pared by 6 bases and J by 2 bases, with 8 bases of the junction left unmatched. This CDR3 region has 15 residues. Germline-derived CDR1 and CDR2 are SGHDN and FVKESK. The CDR3 DNA sequence: TGTGCCAGCAGGCGCCGGGACAGTCTCACAGATACGCAGTATTTT. Its protein product is CASRRRDSLTDTQYF. The full variable domain, with the rest looked up from reference TRBV14 and TRBJ2-3, is EAGVTQFPSHSVIEKGQTVTLRCDPISGHDNLYWYRRVMGKEIKFLLHFVKESKQDESGMPNNRFLAERTGGTYSTLKVQPAELEDSGVYFCASRRRDSLTDTQYFGPGTRLTVL.

This clone has a handful of counts. This chain connects TRBV6-5 to TRBJ2-7; D uncertain. Trimming shortened V by 4 bases and J by 10 bases, and 14 bases separated the two germline ends. From germline, CDR1 is MNHEY and CDR2 SVGAGI. This CDR3 spans 12 amino acids. CDR3 sequence reads: CASSSSVCDQYF. CDR3 DNA sequence: TGTGCCAGCAGTTCCTCAGTGTGCGATCAGTACTTC.

This chain links TRBV21-1 with TRBJ2-1; TRBD2, the table's D call, was not compared with the DNA. TRBV21-1 is shown as a pseudogene. CDR3 size: 14 residues. The CDR3 DNA reads as TGTGCCAGCAGCAAAGGGTTCAAGAGTCTAGAGCAGTTCTTC. Encoded protein: CASSKGFKSLEQFF.

This clone was observed a few times. The chain is built from TRBV4-3 and TRBJ1-6, with no clear D. The CDR3 consists of 17 residues. Germline lookup yields CDR1 LGHNA and CDR2 YSLEER. Trimming stripped 0 bases from V and 7 bases from J, with 16 bases between. This CDR3 reads CASSQDLPGASNSPLHF. CDR3 DNA: TGCGCCAGCAGCCAAGATCTCCCGGGAGCGTCGAATTCACCCCTCCACTTT.

This clone was seen a few times. This sequence joins TRBV5-5 and TRBJ1-6; perhaps TRBD1 as D (5 bases). The CDR3 is made up of 13 amino acids. Looked up from germline, CDR1 is SGHKS and CDR2 is YYEKEE (reference sequence). Between the trimmed V and J ends, which lost 4 bases and 7 bases, there was a span of 9 bases. The CDR3 DNA sequence: TGTGCCAGCAGCACCCCAGGGAATTCACCCCTCCACTTT. This sequence encodes CASSTPGNSPLHF.

The V and J genes are TRBV2 and TRBJ1-5, with D possibly matching TRBD1 (5 bases). The length of the CDR3 is 13 residues. Trimming stripped 1 base from V and 15 bases from J, with 16 bases between. Germline CDR1 and CDR2: SNHLY and FYNNEI. The CDR3 nucleotides are TGTGCCAGCAGTGAAGAACAGGACGAGATGGGGCATTTT. This sequence encodes CASSEEQDEMGHF.

The chain carries TRBV7-2 and TRBJ2-7; the D gene is possibly TRBD2 (6 bases). The CDR3 spans 16 residues. The V gene lost 2 bases and the J gene lost 2 bases, with 16 bases spanning the gap. Per the germline V gene, CDR1 is SGHTA and CDR2 is FQGNSA. The CDR3 DNA reads as TGTGCCAGCAGCTTACTTGCGGGAACTACCACCTACGAGCAGTACTTC. This sequence encodes CASSLLAGTTTYEQYF.

The chain joins TRBV7-2 to TRBJ2-3; possibly TRBD1 for D (6 bases). Germline CDR1 and CDR2: SGHTA and FQGNSA. The CDR3 is 15 residues long. V was pared by 6 bases and J by 0 bases, with 13 bases between. The CDR3 reads CASSRSTGSTDTQYF. CDR3 coding DNA: TGTGCCAGCAGTCGTTCTACAGGGAGCACAGATACGCAGTATTTT.

V usage is TRBV5-1 and J usage is TRBJ1-2; tentatively, D is TRBD1 (5 bases). The V end lost 4 bases, the J end lost 7 bases, and 20 bases lay between the germline ends. There are 15 residues in the CDR3. Germline V gene lookup returns CDR1 SGHRS and CDR2 YFSETQ. CDR3 protein: CASSPGVGDSGGYTF. Written as DNA, the CDR3 is TGCGCCAGCAGCCCCGGGGTGGGGGACTCTGGTGGCTACACCTTC. Full variable domain (rest looked up from reference TRBV5-1 and TRBJ1-2): KAGVTQTPRYLIKTRGQQVTLSCSPISGHRSVSWYQQTPGQGLQFLFEYFSETQRNKGNFPGRFSGRQFSNSRSEMNVSTLELGDSALYLCASSPGVGDSGGYTFGSGTRLTVV.

V usage is TRBV6-1 and J usage is TRBJ1-5; D is possibly TRBD1 (6 bases). The germline V gene encodes CDR1 MNHNS and CDR2 SASEGT. Trimming left V 3 bases short and J 1 base short, with 7 bases between. The CDR3 is 14 amino acids. The CDR3: CASSDTGSNQPQHF. The CDR3 DNA reads as TGTGCCAGCAGTGATACAGGGAGCAATCAGCCCCAGCATTTT.

The J gene is TRBJ2-5, the V gene TRBV27; the match to TRBD1 covers 9 bases. CDR3 length: 16 residues. Looked up from germline, CDR1 is MNHEY and CDR2 is SMNVEV (reference sequence). V gave up 6 bases and J gave up 0 bases; unmatched junction bases: 8. The CDR3: CASSKSQGANQETQYF. The CDR3 nucleotides read TGTGCCAGCAGCAAATCACAGGGGGCGAACCAAGAGACCCAGTACTTC.